The rows below give T cell receptor beta chains drawn from one sample of a study of shared clonotypes between healthy human individuals. Here immunoSEQ multiplex PCR was the method, and the copy in TCRdb shows in-frame clones only, minus some. The data contain just over 2,000,000 clones, roughly 95% of them seen just once; the ten biggest clones take up 0.13%. Sequencing was done on a sample of naive CD4+ T cells sorted from blood. These receptors were collected from a man between 18 and 29 years old in good health. Each CDR3 is given with its conserved first and last residue. D genes are given only for firm matches.

J gene,V gene,D gene,CDR3 protein,CDR3 DNA
TRBJ2-3,TRBV5-4,.,CASSLGGPSTDTQYF,TGTGCCAGCAGCTTAGGCGGTCCTAGCACAGATACGCAGTATTTT
TRBJ1-5,TRBV2,.,CASSVGAFYQPQHF,TGTGCCAGCAGTGTGGGGGCATTCTATCAGCCCCAGCATTTT
TRBJ1-2,TRBV20-1,.,CSGHLGYGYTF,TGCAGCGGTCACTTGGGCTATGGCTACACCTTC
TRBJ2-5,TRBV18,.,CASSDNQETQYF,TGTGCCAGCTCAGACAACCAAGAGACCCAGTACTTC
TRBJ1-4,TRBV7-2,TRBD1,CASSPRDRDNEKLFF,TGTGCCAGCAGCCCCCGGGACAGAGATAATGAAAAACTGTTTTTT
TRBJ1-1,TRBV4-1,.,CASSRPELGSGSPEAFF,TGCGCCAGCAGCCGTCCGGAGTTGGGTTCGGGGTCTCCTGAAGCTTTCTTT
TRBJ2-1,TRBV4-2,TRBD2,CASSSNSGPYYNEQFF,TGTGCCAGCAGCTCGAATAGCGGGCCCTACTACAATGAGCAGTTCTTC
TRBJ2-3,TRBV11-2,TRBD2,CASSLAAGGGTDTQYF,TGTGCCAGCAGCTTAGCAGCGGGGGGAGGGACAGATACGCAGTATTTT
TRBJ2-2,TRBV6-5,.,CASSHRENTGELFF,TGTGCCAGCAGCCATCGAGAGAACACCGGGGAGCTGTTTTTT
TRBJ2-7,TRBV21-1,.,CASSKGWDRCYEQYF,TGTGCCAGCAGCAAAGGCTGGGACAGATGCTACGAGCAGTACTTC
TRBJ2-3,TRBV9,.,CASSTRTLDTQYF,TGTGCCAGCAGCACTCGGACACTCGATACGCAGTATTTT